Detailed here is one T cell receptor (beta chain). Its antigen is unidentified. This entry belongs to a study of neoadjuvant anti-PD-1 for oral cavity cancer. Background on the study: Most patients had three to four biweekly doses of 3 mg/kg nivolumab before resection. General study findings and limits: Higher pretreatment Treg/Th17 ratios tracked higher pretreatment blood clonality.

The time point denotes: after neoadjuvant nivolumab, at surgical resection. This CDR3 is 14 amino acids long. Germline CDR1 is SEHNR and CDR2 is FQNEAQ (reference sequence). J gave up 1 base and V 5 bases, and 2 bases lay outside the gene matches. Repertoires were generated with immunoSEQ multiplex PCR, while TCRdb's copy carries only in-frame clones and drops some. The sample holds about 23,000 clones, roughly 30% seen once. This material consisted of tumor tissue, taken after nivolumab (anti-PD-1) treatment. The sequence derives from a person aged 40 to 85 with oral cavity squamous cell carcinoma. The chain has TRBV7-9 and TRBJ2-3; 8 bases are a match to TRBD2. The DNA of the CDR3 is TGTGCCAGCAGCCATAGCGGGGGCACAGATACGCAGTATTTT. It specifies CASSHSGGTDTQYF.